The next 7 T cell receptor beta chains were all read from a single sample in a study of CD8+CD57+ T cells in acquired aplastic anemia. The TCR beta profiling, which covered VDJ combination and CDR3 sequence, was carried out using genomic DNA as the template. TCRdb recomputed calls from the reads with MiXCR, one row per CDR3 protein. The sample contains roughly 290,000 distinct CDR3 sequences, 45% to 65% of which appear only once. By flow cytometry, patients selected for sequencing had shown an expansion of CD8+CD57+ cells. The source material was sorted CD4+, CD8+, or CD8+CD57+ T cells (not recorded which) from PBMCs. These receptors were obtained from a human donor with aplastic anemia.

The chain uses TRBV12-3 or TRBV12-4 and TRBJ2-5; 7 nucleotides align to TRBD1. The CDR3 length is 15 residues. The V and J ends lost 6 bases and 3 bases, in that order; junction bases with no gene match: 10. CDR3 sequence reads: CASSASSQGKETQYF. In nucleotides, the CDR3 is TGTGCCAGCAGCGCCTCGTCACAGGGGAAAGAGACCCAGTACTTC.

This clonotype occurred once. An end of the junction differs from the germline gene, which may be a read error. The V and J genes are TRBV10-3 and TRBJ2-3; possible D gene TRBD2, 6 bases. Germline loops: CDR1 ENHRY, CDR2 SYGVKD. The CDR3 runs to 13 residues. The CDR3 region is CASSSLGGEAQYF. The CDR3 DNA is TGTGCCAGCAGTTCCTTGGGGGGTGAGGCGCAGTATTTT.

The chain recombines TRBV7-9 with TRBJ2-7; TRBD2 matches 8 bases. The V and J ends lost 7 bases and 0 bases, in that order; junction bases with no gene match: 11. This CDR3 is built from 16 residues. Germline assignment: CDR1 SEHNR and CDR2 FQNEAQ (reference sequence). CDR3: CASTQSGGESSYEQYF. The CDR3 DNA reads as TGTGCCAGCACCCAATCGGGGGGGGAGAGCTCCTACGAGCAGTACTTC.

This clonotype has only one observation. The rearrangement links TRBV7-2 to TRBJ1-1; D gene unclear. V was pared by 1 base and J by 3 bases, with 12 bases between. CDR1 SGHTA and CDR2 FQGNSA come from the germline V gene. The CDR3 totals 15 residues. The CDR3 region has the DNA TGTGCCAGCAGCTTAGAGGGTCGGTACTACACTGAAGCTTTCTTT. Protein: CASSLEGRYYTEAFF. The full variable domain, in which reference TRBV7-2 and TRBJ1-1 provide the parts outside the CDR3, is GAGVSQSPSNKVTEKGKDVELRCDPISGHTALYWYRQSLGQGLEFLIYFQGNSAPDKSGLPSDRFSAERTGGSVSTLTIQRTQQEDSAVYLCASSLEGRYYTEAFFGQGTRLTVV.

This clonotype appeared many times. A junction boundary mismatches the germline segment, possibly from a read error. The rearrangement joins TRBV5-1 to TRBJ2-7; a weak D match, TRBD2 (5 bases). The CDR3 sequence is 12 residues long. Germline values: CDR1 SGHRS, CDR2 YFSETQ. The CDR3 spells CASSLAGDEQYF. CDR3 nucleotide sequence: TGTGCCAGCAGCTTGGCCGGGGACGAGCAGTACTTC.

The table lists this clonotype with a few counts. The rearrangement joins TRBV20-1 to TRBJ2-7, with D perhaps TRBD2 (5 bases). Germline V CDR1 and CDR2: DFQATT, SNEGSKA (reference sequence). Between the trimmed V and J ends, which lost 2 bases and 5 bases, there was a span of 13 bases. The length of the CDR3 is 13 residues. The CDR3 bases are TGCAGTGCTAGAACCCTAGGAGGCCACGAGCAGTACTTC. Protein: CSARTLGGHEQYF.

A remark on this clonotype: Germline is not matched at one junction end, which may reflect a read error. The V call is TRBV20-1, the J call TRBJ2-7; D might be TRBD1 (6 bases). Germline CDR1 is DFQATT and CDR2 is SNEGSKA (reference sequence). This CDR3 comprises 13 residues. CDR3 protein: CSARGGRNYEQYF. CDR3 bases: TGCAGTGCCAGAGGGGGAAGAAATTACGAGCAGTACTTC.